One sample yielded the 9 T cell receptor beta chains listed below, sequenced in a study of shared clonotypes between healthy human individuals. Generated by immunoSEQ multiplex PCR, the TCRdb table keeps only in-frame clones and is missing some. The table includes approximately 2,000,000 clones, about 90% detected once. Sample: naive CD4+ T cells from PBMCs. Indicated subset: CD45RA+ positively selected. These receptors all come from a man aged 18 to 29 in good health. Some clones in this sample may be carry-over from other donors' samples.

The CDR3 coding sequence is TGTGCCAGCAGAGGGGAGGGACGGCTGAGCTACGAGCAGTACTTC. This sequence encodes CASRGEGRLSYEQYF. V usage is TRBV7-8 and J usage is TRBJ2-7, with 7 bases matching TRBD2. The CDR3 has 15 amino acids. Trimming removed 6 bases from V and 3 bases from J; junction bases left unmatched: 11. CDR1 is SGHVS, CDR2 FQNEAQ, per germline.

The J gene is TRBJ1-3, the V gene TRBV5-1, with 8 bases identical to TRBD1. In germline, CDR1 is SGHRS, CDR2 YFSETQ. The CDR3 contains 16 residues. Trimming at V came to 2 bases and at J to 2 bases, leaving 6 bases not matched to a gene. Here the CDR3 reads CASSLLGQGTGNTIYF. For the CDR3, the DNA is TGCGCCAGCAGCTTACTCGGACAGGGAACTGGAAACACCATATATTTT.

In this sample, this clone turned up a few times. Written as DNA, the CDR3 is TGTGCCAGCAGCAGTCCCGGGACAGGGGTCTATGGCTACACCTTC. Its protein is CASSSPGTGVYGYTF. The rearrangement joins TRBV7-9 to TRBJ1-2; TRBD1 agrees at 10 bases. This CDR3 has 15 residues. Trimming removed 5 bases from V and 4 bases from J; junction bases left unmatched: 7. The germline V gene encodes CDR1 SEHNR and CDR2 FQNEAQ (reference sequence).

This chain uses TRBV30 with TRBJ1-2; D may be TRBD1 (6 bases). Germline CDR1 and CDR2: GTSNPN and SVGIG (reference sequence). Trimming shortened V by 5 bases and J by 2 bases, and 18 bases separated the two germline ends. This CDR3 has 15 amino acids. CDR3 sequence: CAWWGAGEANYGYTF. The CDR3 DNA is TGTGCCTGGTGGGGGGCAGGGGAGGCGAACTATGGCTACACCTTC.

J is TRBJ2-7 and V is TRBV28; 8 bases map to TRBD1. J gave up 2 bases and V 1 base, and 4 bases lay outside the gene matches. This CDR3 has 15 residues. Germline V lookup: CDR1 MDHEN, CDR2 SYDVKM. For the CDR3, the DNA is TGTGCCAGCAGTTTATTTGGACAGGGCCCCTACGAGCAGTACTTC. As protein: CASSLFGQGPYEQYF.

The V gene is TRBV28, the J gene TRBJ1-5; D is unresolved. V was cut by 6 bases and J by 7 bases, with 10 bases left in between. Germline V gives CDR1 MDHEN, CDR2 SYDVKM. CDR3 size: 12 residues. This CDR3 is CASSLKMQPQHF. The CDR3 DNA reads as TGTGCCAGCAGCTTAAAAATGCAGCCCCAGCATTTT.

This chain uses TRBV4-2 with TRBJ2-2, with 9 bases identical to TRBD1. Per germline, CDR1 LGHNA and CDR2 YNFKEQ. This CDR3 contains 17 residues. Losses at the gene ends were 0 bases for V and 4 bases for J; bases not matched to a gene: 6. This CDR3 reads CASSQDPTGGITGELFF. CDR3 sequence (DNA): TGTGCCAGCAGCCAAGATCCGACAGGGGGTATCACCGGGGAGCTGTTTTTT.

A word on this clone: Other DNA sequences in this sample translate to the same CDR3. V and J are TRBV5-4 and TRBJ2-1, with D tentatively TRBD2 (5 bases). Deletions cut 0 bases from V and 0 bases from J, with 7 bases between. The CDR3 totals 15 residues. Per germline, CDR1 SGHNT and CDR2 YYREEE (reference sequence). CDR3 sequence reads: CASSLAGNSYNEQFF. As DNA, the CDR3 is TGTGCCAGCAGCTTGGCGGGAAACTCCTACAATGAGCAGTTCTTC. Full variable domain (remainder filled in from reference TRBV5-4 and TRBJ2-1): ETGVTQSPTHLIKTRGQQVTLRCSSQSGHNTVSWYQQALGQGPQFIFQYYREEENGRGNFPPRFSGLQFPNYSSELNVNALELDDSALYLCASSLAGNSYNEQFFGPGTRLTVL.

This clone occurred a few times. The sample has other DNA sequences that encode this CDR3 too. The gene calls are TRBV20-1 and TRBJ1-1; D is unclear. Per germline, CDR1 DFQATT and CDR2 SNEGSKA (reference sequence). The CDR3 covers 11 residues. Trimming took 3 bases from V and 5 from J, leaving 7 bases between them. In DNA form, the CDR3 reads TGCAGTGCTAGCACCGTTACTGAAGCTTTCTTT. It is translated as CSASTVTEAFF.